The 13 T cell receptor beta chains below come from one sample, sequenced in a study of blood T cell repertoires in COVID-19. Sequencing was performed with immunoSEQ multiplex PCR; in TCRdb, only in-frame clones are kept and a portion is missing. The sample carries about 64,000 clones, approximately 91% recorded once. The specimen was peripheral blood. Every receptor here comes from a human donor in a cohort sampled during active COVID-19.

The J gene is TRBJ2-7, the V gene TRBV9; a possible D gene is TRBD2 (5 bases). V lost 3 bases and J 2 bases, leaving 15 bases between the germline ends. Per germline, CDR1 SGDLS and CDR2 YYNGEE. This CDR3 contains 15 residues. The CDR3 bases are TGTGCCAGCAGCGCACAAGGGAGCGGAACCTACGAGCAGTACTTC. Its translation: CASSAQGSGTYEQYF.

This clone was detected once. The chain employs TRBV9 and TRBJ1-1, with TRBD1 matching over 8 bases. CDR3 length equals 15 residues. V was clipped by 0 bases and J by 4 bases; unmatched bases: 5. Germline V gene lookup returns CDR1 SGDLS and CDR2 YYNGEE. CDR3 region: CASSVGTGWGTEAFF. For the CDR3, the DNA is TGTGCCAGCAGCGTAGGGACAGGGTGGGGCACTGAAGCTTTCTTT.

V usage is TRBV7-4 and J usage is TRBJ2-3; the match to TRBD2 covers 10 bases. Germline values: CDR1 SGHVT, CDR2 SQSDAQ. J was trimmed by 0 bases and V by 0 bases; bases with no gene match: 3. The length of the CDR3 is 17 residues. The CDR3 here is CASSLATSGVSTDTQYF. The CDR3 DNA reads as TGTGCCAGCAGCTTAGCAACTAGCGGGGTTAGCACAGATACGCAGTATTTT.

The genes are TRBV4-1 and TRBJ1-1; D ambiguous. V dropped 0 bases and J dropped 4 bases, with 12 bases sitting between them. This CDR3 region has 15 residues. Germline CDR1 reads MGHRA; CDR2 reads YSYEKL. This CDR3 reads CASSQDLGASTEAFF. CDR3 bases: TGCGCCAGCAGCCAAGATCTAGGAGCCAGCACTGAAGCTTTCTTT.

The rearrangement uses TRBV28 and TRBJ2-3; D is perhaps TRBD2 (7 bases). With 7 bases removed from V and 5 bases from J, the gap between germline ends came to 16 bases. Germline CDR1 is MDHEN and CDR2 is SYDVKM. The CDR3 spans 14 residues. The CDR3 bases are TGTGCCAGCAACTCACGGGGGGCTGGAGATACGCAGTATTTT. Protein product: CASNSRGAGDTQYF.

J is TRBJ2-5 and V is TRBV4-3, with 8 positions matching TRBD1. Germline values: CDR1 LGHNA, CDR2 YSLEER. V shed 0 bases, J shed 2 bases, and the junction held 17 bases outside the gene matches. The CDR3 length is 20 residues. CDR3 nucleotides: TGCGCCAGCAGCCAAGAAGGGGACAGGAGGGCCCGAGTCGGGCAAGAGACCCAGTACTTC. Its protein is CASSQEGDRRARVGQETQYF.

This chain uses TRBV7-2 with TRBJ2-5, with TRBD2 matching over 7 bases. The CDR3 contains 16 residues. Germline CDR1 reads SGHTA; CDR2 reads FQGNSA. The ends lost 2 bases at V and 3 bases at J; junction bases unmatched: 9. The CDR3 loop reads CASSLSGGRIKETQYF. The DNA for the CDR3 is TGTGCCAGCAGCTTATCGGGGGGACGGATTAAAGAGACCCAGTACTTC.

In nucleotides, the CDR3 is TGTGCCAGCAGCTTAGCGAACTCCCGGGACAGGGGCTACAATGAGCAGTTCTTC. Translated: CASSLANSRDRGYNEQFF. V is TRBV7-2 and J is TRBJ2-1, with 10 bases fitting TRBD1. CDR1 SGHTA and CDR2 FQGNSA come from the germline V gene. V lost 0 bases, J lost 3 bases, and 8 bases stayed unmatched. This CDR3 has 18 amino acids.

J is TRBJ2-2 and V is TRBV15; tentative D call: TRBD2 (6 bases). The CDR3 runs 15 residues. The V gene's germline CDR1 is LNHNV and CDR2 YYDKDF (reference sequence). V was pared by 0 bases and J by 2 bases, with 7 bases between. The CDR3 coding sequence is TGTGCCACCAGCAGAGAGGGACTTAACACCGGGGAGCTGTTTTTT. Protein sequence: CATSREGLNTGELFF.

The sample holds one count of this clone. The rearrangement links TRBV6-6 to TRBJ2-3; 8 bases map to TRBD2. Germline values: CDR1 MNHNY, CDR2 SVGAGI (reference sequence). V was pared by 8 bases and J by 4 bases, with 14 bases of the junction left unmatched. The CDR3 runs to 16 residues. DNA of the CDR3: TGTGCCAGCCGGGATACGAGCGGGAGTAAGGCAGATACGCAGTATTTT. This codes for CASRDTSGSKADTQYF.

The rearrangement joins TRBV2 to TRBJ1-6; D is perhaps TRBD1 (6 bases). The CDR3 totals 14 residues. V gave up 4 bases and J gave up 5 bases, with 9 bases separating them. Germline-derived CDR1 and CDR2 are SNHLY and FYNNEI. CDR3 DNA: TGTGCCAGCAGTGCGGACAGTCATAATTCACCCCTCCACTTT. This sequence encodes CASSADSHNSPLHF.

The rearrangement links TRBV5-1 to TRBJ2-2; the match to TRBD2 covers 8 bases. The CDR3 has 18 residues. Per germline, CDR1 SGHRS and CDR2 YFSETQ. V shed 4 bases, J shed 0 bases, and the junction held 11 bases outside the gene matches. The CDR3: CASSPGLAGTANTGELFF. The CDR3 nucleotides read TGCGCCAGCAGCCCAGGCTTAGCGGGGACCGCGAACACCGGGGAGCTGTTTTTT. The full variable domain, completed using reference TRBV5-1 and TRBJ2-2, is KAGVTQTPRYLIKTRGQQVTLSCSPISGHRSVSWYQQTPGQGLQFLFEYFSETQRNKGNFPGRFSGRQFSNSRSEMNVSTLELGDSALYLCASSPGLAGTANTGELFFGEGSRLTVL.

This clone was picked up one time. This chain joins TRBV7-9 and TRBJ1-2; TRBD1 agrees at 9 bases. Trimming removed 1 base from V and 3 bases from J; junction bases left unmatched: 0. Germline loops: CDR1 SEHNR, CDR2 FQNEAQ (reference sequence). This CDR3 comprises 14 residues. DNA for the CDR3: TGTGCCAGCAGCTTAGGGACAGGGGACTATGGCTACACCTTC. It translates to CASSLGTGDYGYTF.